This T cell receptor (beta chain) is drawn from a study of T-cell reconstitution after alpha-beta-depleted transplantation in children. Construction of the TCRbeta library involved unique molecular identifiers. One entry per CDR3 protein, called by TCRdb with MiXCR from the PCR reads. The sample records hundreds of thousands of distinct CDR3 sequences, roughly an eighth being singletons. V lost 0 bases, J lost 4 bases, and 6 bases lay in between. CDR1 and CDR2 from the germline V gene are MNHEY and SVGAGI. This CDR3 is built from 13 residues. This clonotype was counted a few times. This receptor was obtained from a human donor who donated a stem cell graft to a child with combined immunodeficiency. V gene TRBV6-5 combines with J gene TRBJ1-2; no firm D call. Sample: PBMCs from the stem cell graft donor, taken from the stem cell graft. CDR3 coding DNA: TGTGCCAGCAGTTACTCGATCGTCTATGGCTACACCTTC. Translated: CASSYSIVYGYTF.